Following are 11 T cell receptor beta chains from one sample sequenced in a study of blood T cell repertoires in COVID-19. Using immunoSEQ multiplex PCR, the repertoire was profiled, and TCRdb retains in-frame clones only, with some absent. Of about 270,000 clones listed, approximately 91% are singletons. Sample: PBMCs or T cells enriched from blood (not recorded which). These TCRs come from a woman aged 40-49 years with acute COVID-19.

This chain connects TRBV7-2 to TRBJ2-1; a possible D gene is TRBD1 (7 bases). This CDR3 is 15 amino acids long. Germline V lookup: CDR1 SGHTA, CDR2 FQGNSA. With 2 bases removed from V and 4 bases from J, the gap between germline ends came to 12 bases. The CDR3 loop reads CASSLQPGGYNEQFF. Here the CDR3 DNA reads TGTGCCAGCAGCTTACAGCCAGGGGGGTACAATGAGCAGTTCTTC.

The chain couples TRBV12-3 or TRBV12-4 to TRBJ2-7; 9 bases fit TRBD1. J gave up 3 bases and V 7 bases, and 4 bases lay outside the gene matches. The CDR3 length is 13 residues. CDR3 residues: CASTGTGNYEQYF. The CDR3 region has the DNA TGTGCCAGCACCGGGACAGGGAACTACGAGCAGTACTTC.

The chain joins TRBV14 to TRBJ2-3; possible D gene TRBD2, 6 bases. Per germline, CDR1 SGHDN and CDR2 FVKESK. This CDR3 comprises 15 residues. Trimming removed 1 base from V and 6 bases from J, with 14 bases in between. The chain's CDR3 is CASSQGTGGADTQYF. CDR3 sequence (DNA): TGTGCCAGCAGCCAAGGAACCGGAGGGGCGGATACGCAGTATTTT.

This chain links TRBV10-3 with TRBJ2-7; possible D gene TRBD1, 5 bases. The germline gives CDR1 ENHRY, CDR2 SYGVKD. Trimming left V 0 bases short and J 3 bases short, with 12 bases between. The CDR3 runs 15 residues. CDR3 sequence (DNA): TGTGCCATCAGTGAGTCGACAGCAAATCTCTACGAGCAGTACTTC. The encoded protein is CAISESTANLYEQYF.

This chain's CDR3 is CASSLTRNEQFF. CDR3 nucleotide sequence: TGTGCCAGCAGCTTAACCCGGAATGAGCAGTTCTTC. This rearrangement joins TRBV7-3 to TRBJ2-1, with no clear D. The germline V gene encodes CDR1 SGHTA and CDR2 FQGTGA. Trimming took off 0 bases at V and 7 bases at J, with 4 bases between the two ends. The length of the CDR3 is 12 residues.

The chain employs TRBV5-4 and TRBJ2-4; D possibly corresponds to TRBD2 (5 bases). This CDR3 comprises 14 residues. The V gene lost 4 bases and the J gene lost 1 base, with 9 bases spanning the gap. Germline CDR1 reads SGHNT; CDR2 reads YYREEE (reference sequence). This CDR3 is CASSPSGAKNIQYF. The CDR3 DNA is TGTGCCAGCAGCCCTTCGGGGGCCAAAAACATTCAGTACTTC.

V and J are TRBV2 and TRBJ2-7, with 7 bases that match TRBD1. The trim removed 6 bases at V and 7 bases at J, leaving 15 bases unmatched. The CDR3 has 15 residues. CDR1 is SNHLY and CDR2 is FYNNEI in the germline V gene. The CDR3 nucleotides read TGTGCCAGCAGCGCCACAGGGGTGGTGGCTGCAGAGCAGTACTTC. Translating gives CASSATGVVAAEQYF.

V and J are TRBV5-6 and TRBJ2-5; a weak D match, TRBD1 (6 bases). The V and J ends lost 1 base and 2 bases respectively, with 9 bases between them. CDR1 SGHDT and CDR2 YYEEEE come from the germline V gene. This CDR3 is built from 14 residues. The CDR3 DNA sequence: TGTGCCAGCAGCTTGTTGGGACAACAAGAGACCCAGTACTTC. This encodes CASSLLGQQETQYF.

The rearrangement joins TRBV30 to TRBJ1-6; 11 bases match TRBD1. CDR3 length equals 15 residues. The germline V gene encodes CDR1 GTSNPN and CDR2 SVGIG (reference sequence). J was trimmed by 8 bases and V by 2 bases; bases with no gene match: 5. CDR3 in DNA: TGTGCCTGGAGTTCCGGACAGGGGGCCCATTCACCCCTCCACTTT. As protein: CAWSSGQGAHSPLHF.

For this clone: The sample contains more than one DNA sequence encoding this CDR3. V usage is TRBV6-2 or TRBV6-3 and J usage is TRBJ1-3; D is possibly TRBD1 (5 bases). The CDR3 extends over 15 amino acids. The V gene lost 2 bases and the J gene lost 1 base, with 9 bases spanning the gap. CDR1 and CDR2 (germline): MNHEY, SVGEGT. The CDR3 loop is CASSYRGSSGNTIYF. CDR3 bases: TGTGCCAGCAGTTACCGGGGGTCTTCTGGAAACACCATATATTTT.

CDR3 amino acids: CASSLTGPPSPLHF. As DNA, the CDR3 is TGTGCCAGCAGCCTAACAGGCCCTCCTTCACCCCTCCACTTT. The chain joins TRBV3-1 (or the pseudogene TRBV3-2) to TRBJ1-6, with a possible D match to TRBD1 (5 bases). The CDR3 is 14 amino acids. Trimming took 4 bases from V and 9 from J, leaving 13 bases between them. In germline, CDR1 is LGHDT, CDR2 YNNKEL (reference sequence).